This entry describes one T cell receptor (beta chain). Its antigen remains unknown. Assay: immunoSEQ multiplex PCR; the TCRdb copy retains only in-frame clones and omits some. Here the sample spans about 130,000 clones, 88% being singletons. This sample is drawn from a study of T cell responses to AZD1222 COVID-19 vaccine. The CDR3 length is 14 residues. V was trimmed by 3 bases and J by 0 bases, leaving 9 bases between them. The germline V gene encodes CDR1 LNHDA and CDR2 SQIVND (reference sequence). The study, taken as a whole, reports: Seropositivity was recorded at baseline in only 6 or 7 AZD1222 recipients. Once two AZD1222 doses were given, Spike-specific TCR breadth and depth went up. Close to half of spike-specific TCRs reportedly recognize unmutated variant regions. Donors skewed white British and female; clonal diversity was possibly underestimated.

V is TRBV19 and J is TRBJ2-7; D might be TRBD1 or TRBD2, each matching 5 bases. The sequence derives from an adult who received the AZD1222 COVID-19 vaccine. The sample here was peripheral blood, taken 28 days after the second AZD1222 dose. The CDR3: CASSIRDLSYEQYF. The CDR3 nucleotides are TGTGCCAGTAGTATCCGGGACCTCTCCTACGAGCAGTACTTC.